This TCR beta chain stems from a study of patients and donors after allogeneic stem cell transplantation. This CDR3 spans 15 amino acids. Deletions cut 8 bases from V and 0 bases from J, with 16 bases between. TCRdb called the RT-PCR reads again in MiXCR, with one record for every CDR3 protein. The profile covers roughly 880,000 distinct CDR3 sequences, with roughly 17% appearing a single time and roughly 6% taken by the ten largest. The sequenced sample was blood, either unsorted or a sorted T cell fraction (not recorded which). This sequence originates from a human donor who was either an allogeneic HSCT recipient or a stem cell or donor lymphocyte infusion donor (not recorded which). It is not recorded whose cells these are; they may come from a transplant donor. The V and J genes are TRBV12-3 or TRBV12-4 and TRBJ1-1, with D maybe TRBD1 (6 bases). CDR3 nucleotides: TGTGCCAGCCGGGGGGGGGGCGTGATGAACACTGAAGCTTTCTTT. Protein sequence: CASRGGGVMNTEAFF.